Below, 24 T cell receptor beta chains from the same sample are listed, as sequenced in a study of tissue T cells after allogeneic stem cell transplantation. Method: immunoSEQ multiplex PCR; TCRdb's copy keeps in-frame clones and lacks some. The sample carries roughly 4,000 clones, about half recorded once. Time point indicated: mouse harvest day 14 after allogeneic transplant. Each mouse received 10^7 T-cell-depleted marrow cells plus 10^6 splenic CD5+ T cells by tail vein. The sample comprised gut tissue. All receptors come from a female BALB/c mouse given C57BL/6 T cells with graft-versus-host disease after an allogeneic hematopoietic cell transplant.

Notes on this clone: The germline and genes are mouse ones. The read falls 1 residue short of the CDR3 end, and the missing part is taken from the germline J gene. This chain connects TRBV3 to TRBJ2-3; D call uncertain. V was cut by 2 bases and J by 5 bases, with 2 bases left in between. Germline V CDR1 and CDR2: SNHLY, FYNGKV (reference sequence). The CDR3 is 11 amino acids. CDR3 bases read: TGTGCCAGCAGCTTAAGAGAAACGCTGTAT. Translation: CASSLRETLY. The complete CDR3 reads CASSLRETLYF.

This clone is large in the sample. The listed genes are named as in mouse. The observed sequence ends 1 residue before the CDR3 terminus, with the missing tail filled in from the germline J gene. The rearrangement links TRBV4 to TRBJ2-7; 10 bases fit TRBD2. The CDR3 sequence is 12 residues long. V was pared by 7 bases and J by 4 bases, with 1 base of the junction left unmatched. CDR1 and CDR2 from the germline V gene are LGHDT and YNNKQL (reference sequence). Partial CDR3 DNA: TGTGCCAGCAAGGACTGGGGGTATGAACAGTAC. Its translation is CASKDWGYEQY. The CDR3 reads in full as CASKDWGYEQYF.

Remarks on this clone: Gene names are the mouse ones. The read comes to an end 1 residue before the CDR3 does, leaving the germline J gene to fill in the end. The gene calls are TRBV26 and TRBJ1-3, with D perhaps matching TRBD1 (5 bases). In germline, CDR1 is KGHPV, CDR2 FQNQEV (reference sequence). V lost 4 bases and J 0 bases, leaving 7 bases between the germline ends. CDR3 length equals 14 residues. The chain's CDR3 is CASSPDISGNTLYF. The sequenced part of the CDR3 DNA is TGTGCCAGCAGTCCGGACATTTCTGGAAATACGCTCTAT.

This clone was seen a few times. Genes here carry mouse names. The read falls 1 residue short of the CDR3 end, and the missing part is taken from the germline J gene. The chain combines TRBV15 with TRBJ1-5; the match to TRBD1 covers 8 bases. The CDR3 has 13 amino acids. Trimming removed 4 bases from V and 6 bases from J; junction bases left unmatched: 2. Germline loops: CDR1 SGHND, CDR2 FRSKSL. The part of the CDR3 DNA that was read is TGTGCCAGCAGTTCTGACAGGGGCCAGGCTCCGCTT. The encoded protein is CASSSDRGQAPL. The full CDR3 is CASSSDRGQAPLF.

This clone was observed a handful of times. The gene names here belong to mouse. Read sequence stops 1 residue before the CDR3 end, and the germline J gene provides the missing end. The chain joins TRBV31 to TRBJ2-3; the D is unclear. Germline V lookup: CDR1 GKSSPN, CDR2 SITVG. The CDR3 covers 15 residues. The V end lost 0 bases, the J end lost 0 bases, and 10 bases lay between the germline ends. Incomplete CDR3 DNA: TGTGCCTGGAGTCTGCCAGGTTCTAGTGCAGAAACGCTGTAT. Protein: CAWSLPGSSAETLY. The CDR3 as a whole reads CAWSLPGSSAETLYF. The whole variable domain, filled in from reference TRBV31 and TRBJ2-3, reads AQTIHQWPVAEIKAVGSPLSLGCTIKGKSSPNLYWYWQATGGTLQQLFYSITVGQVESVVQLNLSASRPKDDQFILSTEKLLLSHSGFYLCAWSLPGSSAETLYFGSGTRLTVL.

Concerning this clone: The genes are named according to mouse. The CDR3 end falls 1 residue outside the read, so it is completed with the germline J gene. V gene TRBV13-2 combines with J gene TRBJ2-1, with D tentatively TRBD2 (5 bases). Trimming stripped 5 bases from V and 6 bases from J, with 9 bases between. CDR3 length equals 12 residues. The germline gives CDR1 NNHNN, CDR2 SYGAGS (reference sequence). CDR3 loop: CASGDFFAEQFF. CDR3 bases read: TGTGCCAGCGGGGACTTTTTTGCTGAGCAGTTC.

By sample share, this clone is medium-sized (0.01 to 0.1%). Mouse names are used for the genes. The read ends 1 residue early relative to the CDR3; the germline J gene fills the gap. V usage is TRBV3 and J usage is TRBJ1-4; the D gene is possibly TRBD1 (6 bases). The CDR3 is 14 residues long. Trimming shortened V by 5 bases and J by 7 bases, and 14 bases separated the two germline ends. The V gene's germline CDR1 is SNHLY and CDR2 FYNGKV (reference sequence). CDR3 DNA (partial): TGTGCCAGCAGCCCTGGGGGCAGAGGCGAAAGATTATTT. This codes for CASSPGGRGERLF. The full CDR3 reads CASSPGGRGERLFF.

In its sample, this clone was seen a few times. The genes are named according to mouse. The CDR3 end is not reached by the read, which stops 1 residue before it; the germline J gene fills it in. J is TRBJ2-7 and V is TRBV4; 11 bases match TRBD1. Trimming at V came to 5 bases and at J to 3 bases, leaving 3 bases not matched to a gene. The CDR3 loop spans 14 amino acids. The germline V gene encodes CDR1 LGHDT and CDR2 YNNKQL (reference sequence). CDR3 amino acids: CASSPGTGGYEQYF. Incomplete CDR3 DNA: TGTGCCAGCAGCCCCGGGACAGGGGGCTATGAACAGTAC.

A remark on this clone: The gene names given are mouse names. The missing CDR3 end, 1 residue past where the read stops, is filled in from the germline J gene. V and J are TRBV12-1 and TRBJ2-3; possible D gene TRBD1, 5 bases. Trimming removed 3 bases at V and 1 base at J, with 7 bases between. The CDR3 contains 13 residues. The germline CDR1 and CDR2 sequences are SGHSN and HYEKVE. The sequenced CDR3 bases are TGTGCCAGCTCTTTACAGGGTGCAGAAACGCTGTAT. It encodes CASSLQGAETLY. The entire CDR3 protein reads CASSLQGAETLYF. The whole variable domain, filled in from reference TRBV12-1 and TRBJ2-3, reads DSGVVQSPRHIIKEKGGRSVLTCIPISGHSNVVWYQQTLGKELKFLIQHYEKVERDKGFLPSRFSVQQFDDYHSEMNMSALELEDSAMYFCASSLQGAETLYFGSGTRLTVL.

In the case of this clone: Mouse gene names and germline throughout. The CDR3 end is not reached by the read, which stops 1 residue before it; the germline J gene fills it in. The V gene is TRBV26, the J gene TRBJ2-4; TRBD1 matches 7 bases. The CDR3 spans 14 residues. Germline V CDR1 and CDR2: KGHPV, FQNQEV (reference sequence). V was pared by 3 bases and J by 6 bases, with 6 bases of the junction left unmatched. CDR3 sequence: CASSLTGELNTLYF. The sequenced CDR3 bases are TGTGCCAGCAGTCTCACAGGGGAATTGAACACCTTGTAC.

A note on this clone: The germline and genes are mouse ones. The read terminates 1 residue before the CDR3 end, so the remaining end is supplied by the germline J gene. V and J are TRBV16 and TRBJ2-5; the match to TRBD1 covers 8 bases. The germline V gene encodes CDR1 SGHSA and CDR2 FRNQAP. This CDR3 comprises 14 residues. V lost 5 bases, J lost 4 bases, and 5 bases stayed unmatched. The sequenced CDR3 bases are TGTGCAAGCAGCACGTGGACAGGGAAAGACACCCAGTAC. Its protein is CASSTWTGKDTQY. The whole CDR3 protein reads CASSTWTGKDTQYF.

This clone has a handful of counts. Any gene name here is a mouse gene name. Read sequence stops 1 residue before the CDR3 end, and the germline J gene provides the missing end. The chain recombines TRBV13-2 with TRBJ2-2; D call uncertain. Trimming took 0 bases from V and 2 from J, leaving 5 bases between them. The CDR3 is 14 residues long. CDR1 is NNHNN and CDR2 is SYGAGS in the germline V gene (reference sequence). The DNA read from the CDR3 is TGTGCCAGCGGTGATGCCCAGAACACCGGGCAGCTCTAC. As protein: CASGDAQNTGQLY. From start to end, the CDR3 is CASGDAQNTGQLYF.

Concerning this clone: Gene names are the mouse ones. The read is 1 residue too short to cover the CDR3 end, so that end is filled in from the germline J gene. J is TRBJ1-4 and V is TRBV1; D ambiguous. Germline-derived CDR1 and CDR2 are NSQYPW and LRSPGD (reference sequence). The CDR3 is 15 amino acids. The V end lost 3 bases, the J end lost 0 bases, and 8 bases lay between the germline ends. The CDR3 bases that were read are TGCACCTGCAGTGCGTCGACGGTTTCCAACGAAAGATTATTT. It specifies CTCSASTVSNERLF. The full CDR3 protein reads CTCSASTVSNERLFF.

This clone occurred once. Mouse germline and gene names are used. Partial CDR3 DNA: TGTGCCAGCAGCCAAATGGGGTCTAACTATGCTGAGCAGTTC. Protein product: CASSQMGSNYAEQF. The CDR3 as a whole reads CASSQMGSNYAEQFF. The rearrangement joins TRBV2 to TRBJ2-1, with D possibly TRBD2 on 5 matching bases. The read finishes 1 residue shy of the CDR3 end, and the germline J gene is used to complete it. The germline CDR1 and CDR2 sequences are LGHNA and YSYQKL. This CDR3 has 15 amino acids. The V end lost 2 bases, the J end lost 0 bases, and 8 bases lay between the germline ends.

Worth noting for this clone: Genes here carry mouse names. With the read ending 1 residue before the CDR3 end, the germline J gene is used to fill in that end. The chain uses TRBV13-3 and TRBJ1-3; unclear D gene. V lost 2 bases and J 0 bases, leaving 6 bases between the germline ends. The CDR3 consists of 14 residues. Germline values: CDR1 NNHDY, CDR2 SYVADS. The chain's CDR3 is CASSEQSSGNTLYF. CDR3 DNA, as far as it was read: TGTGCCAGCAGTGAGCAGTCTTCTGGAAATACGCTCTAT.

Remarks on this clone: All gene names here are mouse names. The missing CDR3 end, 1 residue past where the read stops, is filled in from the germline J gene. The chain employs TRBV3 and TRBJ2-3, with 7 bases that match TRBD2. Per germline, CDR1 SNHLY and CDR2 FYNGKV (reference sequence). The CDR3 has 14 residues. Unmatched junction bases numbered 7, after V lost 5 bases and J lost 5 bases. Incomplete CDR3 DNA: TGTGCCAGCAGCCTCCGGGGGGGAAAAGAAACGCTGTAT. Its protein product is CASSLRGGKETLY. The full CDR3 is CASSLRGGKETLYF.

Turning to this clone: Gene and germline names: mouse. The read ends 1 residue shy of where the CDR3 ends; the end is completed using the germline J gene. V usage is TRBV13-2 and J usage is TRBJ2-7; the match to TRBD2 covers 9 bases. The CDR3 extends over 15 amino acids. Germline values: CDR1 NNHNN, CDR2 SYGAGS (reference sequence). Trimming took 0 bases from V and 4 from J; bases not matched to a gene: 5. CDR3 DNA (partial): TGTGCCAGCGGTGATGCTGTACTGGGGGGATATGAACAGTAC. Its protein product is CASGDAVLGGYEQY. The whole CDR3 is CASGDAVLGGYEQYF.

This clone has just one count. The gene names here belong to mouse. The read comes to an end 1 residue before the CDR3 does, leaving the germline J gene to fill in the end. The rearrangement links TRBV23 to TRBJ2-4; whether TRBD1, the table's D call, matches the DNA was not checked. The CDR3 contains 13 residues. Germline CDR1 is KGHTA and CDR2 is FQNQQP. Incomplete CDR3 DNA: TGCTCCAGCAGGCAGTCTAGTCAAAACACCTTGTAC. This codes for CSSRQSSQNTLY. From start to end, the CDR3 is CSSRQSSQNTLYF.

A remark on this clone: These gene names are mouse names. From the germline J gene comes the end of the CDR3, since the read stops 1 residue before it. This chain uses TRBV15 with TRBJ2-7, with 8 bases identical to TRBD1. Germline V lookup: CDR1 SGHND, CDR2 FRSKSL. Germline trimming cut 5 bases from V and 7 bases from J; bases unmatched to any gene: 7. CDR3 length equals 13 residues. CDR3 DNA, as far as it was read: TGTGCCAGCAGTCTCGACAGGGGTGGAGAACAGTAC. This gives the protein CASSLDRGGEQY. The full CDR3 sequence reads CASSLDRGGEQYF. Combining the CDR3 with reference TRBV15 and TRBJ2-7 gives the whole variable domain DAGVTQTPRHEVAEKGQTIILKCEPVSGHNDLFWYRQTKIQGLELLSYFRSKSLMEDGGAFKDRFKAEMLNSSFSTLKIQPTEPKDSAVYLCASSLDRGGEQYFGPGTRLTVL.

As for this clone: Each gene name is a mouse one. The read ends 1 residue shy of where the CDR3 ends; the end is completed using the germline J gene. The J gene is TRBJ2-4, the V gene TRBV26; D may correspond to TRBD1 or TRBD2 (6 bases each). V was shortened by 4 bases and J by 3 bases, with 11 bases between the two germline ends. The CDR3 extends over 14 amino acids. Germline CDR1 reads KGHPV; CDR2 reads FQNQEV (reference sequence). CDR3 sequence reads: CASSPKGGQNTLYF. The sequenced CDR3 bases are TGTGCCAGCAGTCCCAAGGGGGGACAAAACACCTTGTAC. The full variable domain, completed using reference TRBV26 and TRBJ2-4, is NSKVIQTPRYLVKGQGQKAKMRCIPEKGHPVVFWYQQNKNNEFKFLINFQNQEVLQQIDMTEKRFSAECPSNSPCSLEIQSSEAGDSALYLCASSPKGGQNTLYFGAGTRLSVL.

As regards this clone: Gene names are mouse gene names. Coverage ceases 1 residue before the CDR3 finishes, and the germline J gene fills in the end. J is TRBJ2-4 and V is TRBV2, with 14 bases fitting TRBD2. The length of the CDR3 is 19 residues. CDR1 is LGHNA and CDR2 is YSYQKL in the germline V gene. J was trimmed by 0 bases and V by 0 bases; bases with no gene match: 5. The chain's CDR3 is CASSQEGLGGRSSQNTLYF. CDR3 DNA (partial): TGTGCCAGCAGCCAAGAGGGACTGGGGGGGCGCAGTAGTCAAAACACCTTGTAC.

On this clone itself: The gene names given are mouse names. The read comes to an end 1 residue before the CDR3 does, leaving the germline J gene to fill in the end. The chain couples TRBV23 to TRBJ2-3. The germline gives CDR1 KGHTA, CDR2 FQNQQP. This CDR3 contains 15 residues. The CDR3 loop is CSSSPQGGGAETLYF. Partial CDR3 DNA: TGCTCCAGCAGTCCCCAGGGGGGGGGTGCAGAAACGCTGTAT.

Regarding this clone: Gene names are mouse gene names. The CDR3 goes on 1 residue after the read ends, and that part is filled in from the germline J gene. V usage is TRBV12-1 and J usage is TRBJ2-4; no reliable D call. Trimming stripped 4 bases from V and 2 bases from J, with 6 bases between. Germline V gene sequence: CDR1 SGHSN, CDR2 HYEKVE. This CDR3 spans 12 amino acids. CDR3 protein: CASSPSQNTLYF. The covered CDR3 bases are TGTGCCAGCTCCCCCTCTCAAAACACCTTGTAC.

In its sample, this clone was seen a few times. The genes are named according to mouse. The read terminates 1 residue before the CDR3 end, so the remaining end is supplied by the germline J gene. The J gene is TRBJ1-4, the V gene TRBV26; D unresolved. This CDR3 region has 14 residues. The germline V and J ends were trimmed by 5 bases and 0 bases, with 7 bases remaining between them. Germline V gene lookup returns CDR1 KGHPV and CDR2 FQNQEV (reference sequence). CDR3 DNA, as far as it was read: TGTGCCAGCAGTTTCACAATTTCCAACGAAAGATTATTT. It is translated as CASSFTISNERLF. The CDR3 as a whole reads CASSFTISNERLFF.